This T cell receptor beta chain is from a study of shared clonotypes between healthy human individuals. Assay used: immunoSEQ multiplex PCR; TCRdb lists only in-frame clones, some missing. The sample records some 2.1 million clones, roughly 94% being singletons. With respect to this clone: The sample holds other DNA sequences that translate to the same CDR3.

V lost 5 bases to trimming and J lost 2 bases, with 11 bases between them. This CDR3 region has 14 residues. Germline CDR1 SEHNR, CDR2 FQNEAQ (reference sequence). Sequencing used naive CD4+ T cells sorted from blood. Specified subset: CD45RA+ positively selected. The chain recombines TRBV7-9 with TRBJ2-3; D is ambiguous. This receptor was identified in a man aged 18 to 35 in good health. This CDR3 reads CASSPLTYTDTQYF. CDR3 coding DNA: TGTGCCAGCAGCCCGCTGACCTACACAGATACGCAGTATTTT. Supplemented by reference TRBV7-9 and TRBJ2-3, the full variable domain reads DTGVSQNPRHKITKRGQNVTFRCDPISEHNRLYWYRQTLGQGPEFLTYFQNEAQLEKSRLLSDRFSAERPKGSFSTLEIQRTEQGDSAMYLCASSPLTYTDTQYFGPGTRLTVL.